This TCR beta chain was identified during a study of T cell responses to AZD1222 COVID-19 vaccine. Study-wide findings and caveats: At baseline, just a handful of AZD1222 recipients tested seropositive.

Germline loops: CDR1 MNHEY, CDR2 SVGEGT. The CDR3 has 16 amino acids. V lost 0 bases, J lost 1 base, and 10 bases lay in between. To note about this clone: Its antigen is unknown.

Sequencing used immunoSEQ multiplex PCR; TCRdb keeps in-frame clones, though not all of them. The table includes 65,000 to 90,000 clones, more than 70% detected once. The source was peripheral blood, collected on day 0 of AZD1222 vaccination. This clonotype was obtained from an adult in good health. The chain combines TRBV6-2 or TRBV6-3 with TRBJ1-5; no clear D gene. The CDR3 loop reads CASSYSWDLSNQPQHF. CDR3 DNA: TGTGCCAGCAGTTACTCGTGGGATTTGAGCAATCAGCCCCAGCATTTT.